The clone carrying this TCR beta chain was counted between two and nine times. Its specificity is unknown. The data derive from a study of cytomegalovirus exposure and HLA in healthy donors. Findings and caveats of the study: A later look showed TCR association rates differing by HLA locus, highest for DRB1 and lowest for HLA-C. According to the study, around 150 TCR beta chains were cytomegalovirus-associated. Later on, an analysis tied approximately 17,000 TCR beta sequences to HLA alleles at 0.05 false discovery rate.

This CDR3 comprises 13 residues. Germline V gene data show CDR1 as LNHNV and CDR2 as YYDKDF (reference sequence). The V segment lost 4 bases and the J segment 10 bases; nucleotides outside the gene matches: 6. Primers for the PCR totalled 60 Vbeta and 13 Jbeta. The assay was immunoSEQ multiplex PCR, and TCRdb's table has in-frame clones only and misses some. Found here are 100,000 to 150,000 clones, roughly 9.6% of them singletons; the top ten hold approximately 7.5%. Donors were nominally healthy when sampled, though unrecorded immune exposures were likely. Sequenced sample: PBMCs. This TCR was recovered from a woman in her thirties or forties in good health and CMV-seropositive. This chain joins TRBV15 and TRBJ1-1; 10 bases align to TRBD1. The CDR3 is CATSIRQGAGAFF. The CDR3 bases are TGTGCCACCAGCATTAGACAGGGGGCAGGAGCTTTCTTT.